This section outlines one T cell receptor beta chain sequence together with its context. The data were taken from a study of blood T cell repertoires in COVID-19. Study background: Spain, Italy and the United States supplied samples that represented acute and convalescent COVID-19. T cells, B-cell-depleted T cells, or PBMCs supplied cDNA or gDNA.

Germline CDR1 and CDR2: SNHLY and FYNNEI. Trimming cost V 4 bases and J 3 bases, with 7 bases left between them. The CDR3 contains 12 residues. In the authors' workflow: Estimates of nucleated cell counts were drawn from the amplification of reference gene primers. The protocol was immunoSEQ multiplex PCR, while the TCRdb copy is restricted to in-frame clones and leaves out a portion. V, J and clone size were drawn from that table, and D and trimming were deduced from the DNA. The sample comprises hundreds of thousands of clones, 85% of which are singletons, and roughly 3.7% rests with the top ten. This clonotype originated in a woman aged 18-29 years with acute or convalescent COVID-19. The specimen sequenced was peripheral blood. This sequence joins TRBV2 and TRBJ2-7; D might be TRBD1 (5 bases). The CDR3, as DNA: TGTGCCAGCAGTGGGGGCTACTACGAGCAGTACTTC. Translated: CASSGGYYEQYF.